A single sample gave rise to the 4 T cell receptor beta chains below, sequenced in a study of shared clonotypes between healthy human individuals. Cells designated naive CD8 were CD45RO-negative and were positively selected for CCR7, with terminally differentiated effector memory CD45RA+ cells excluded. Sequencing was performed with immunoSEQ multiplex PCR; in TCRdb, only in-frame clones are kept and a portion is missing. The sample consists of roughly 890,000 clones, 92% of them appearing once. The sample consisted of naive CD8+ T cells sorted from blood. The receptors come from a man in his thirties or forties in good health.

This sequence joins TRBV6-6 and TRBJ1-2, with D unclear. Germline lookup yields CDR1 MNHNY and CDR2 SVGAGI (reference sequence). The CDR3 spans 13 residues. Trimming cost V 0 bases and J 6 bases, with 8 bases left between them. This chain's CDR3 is CASSYSPIDGYTF. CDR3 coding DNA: TGTGCCAGCAGTTACTCGCCCATAGATGGCTACACCTTC.

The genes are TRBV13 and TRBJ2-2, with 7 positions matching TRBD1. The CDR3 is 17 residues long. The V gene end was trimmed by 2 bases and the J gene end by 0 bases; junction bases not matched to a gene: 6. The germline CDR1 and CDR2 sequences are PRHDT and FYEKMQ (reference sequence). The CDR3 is CASSLLRDRTNTGELFF. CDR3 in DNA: TGTGCCAGCAGCTTACTACGGGACAGAACGAACACCGGGGAGCTGTTTTTT.

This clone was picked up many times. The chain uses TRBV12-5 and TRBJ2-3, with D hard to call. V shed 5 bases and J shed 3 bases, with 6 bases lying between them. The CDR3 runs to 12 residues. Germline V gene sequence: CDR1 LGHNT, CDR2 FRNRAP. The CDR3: CASGPRTDTQYF. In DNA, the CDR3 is TGTGCTAGTGGTCCCCGTACAGATACGCAGTATTTT.

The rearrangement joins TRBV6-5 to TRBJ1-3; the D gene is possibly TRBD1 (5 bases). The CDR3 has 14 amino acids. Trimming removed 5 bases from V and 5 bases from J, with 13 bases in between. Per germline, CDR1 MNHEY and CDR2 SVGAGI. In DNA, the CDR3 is TGTGCCAGCAGTGGCGGGACTGGAAGAAACACCATATATTTT. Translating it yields CASSGGTGRNTIYF.